The 14 T cell receptor beta chains below all came from one sample that was sequenced in a study of blood T cell repertoires in COVID-19. The method was immunoSEQ multiplex PCR; TCRdb's version includes in-frame clones alone and lacks a portion of them. Among 84,000 or so clones listed, around four fifths were seen once. The specimen was peripheral blood. The receptors originated from a woman between 65 and 79 years old with active or convalescent COVID-19.

This sequence joins TRBV4-2 and TRBJ2-7; 8 nucleotides agree with TRBD2. Trimming removed 4 bases from V and 4 bases from J; junction bases left unmatched: 9. The CDR3 is 15 residues long. Germline CDR1 reads LGHNA; CDR2 reads YNFKEQ. The CDR3 region has the DNA TGTGCCAGCAGCCGAGGAGCGGGGGCGGAGTACGAGCAGTACTTC. As protein: CASSRGAGAEYEQYF.

The CDR3 loop is CATSDRTGDAVGGYTF. The CDR3, as DNA: TGTGCCACCAGTGATCGGACAGGGGACGCCGTGGGTGGCTACACCTTC. The rearrangement joins TRBV24-1 to TRBJ1-2; 9 bases line up with TRBD1. The CDR3 contains 16 residues. Trimming at V came to 3 bases and at J to 7 bases, leaving 11 bases not matched to a gene. The germline gives CDR1 KGHDR, CDR2 SFDVKD.

This chain uses TRBV28 with TRBJ2-1; possibly TRBD1 for D (5 bases). Germline CDR1 and CDR2: MDHEN and SYDVKM. Trimming removed 3 bases at V and 2 bases at J, with 8 bases between. The CDR3 is made up of 14 amino acids. CDR3 loop: CASSFLDTYNEQFF. The CDR3 DNA reads TGTGCCAGCAGTTTCTTGGACACCTACAATGAGCAGTTCTTC.

To note about this clone: A junction boundary mismatches the germline segment, possibly from a read error. The chain joins TRBV2 to TRBJ2-7; a possible D gene is TRBD1 (5 bases). This CDR3 has 13 amino acids. Germline-derived CDR1 and CDR2 are SNHLY and FYNNEI. The CDR3, as DNA: TGTGCCAGCACTGTCAGGGTCTCCCACGAGCAGTACTTC. It encodes CASTVRVSHEQYF.

The chain recombines TRBV5-5 with TRBJ1-2, with 10 positions matching TRBD1. This CDR3 has 13 residues. Trimming at V came to 3 bases and at J to 8 bases, leaving 4 bases not matched to a gene. CDR1 is SGHKS and CDR2 is YYEKEE in the germline V gene (reference sequence). DNA of the CDR3: TGTGCCAGCAGCTCCTGGGACAGGGGAGGCTACACCTTC. It codes for CASSSWDRGGYTF.

The chain combines TRBV24-1 with TRBJ1-2; TRBD1 matches at 8 bases. The CDR3 contains 14 residues. After removal of 7 bases from V and 6 bases from J, the junction contained 9 bases not matched to a gene. Germline V gene lookup returns CDR1 KGHDR and CDR2 SFDVKD. The CDR3 protein is CATRETGDGDGYTF. The CDR3 DNA follows: TGTGCCACCAGGGAGACAGGGGATGGCGATGGCTACACCTTC.

Comment on this clone: The junction differs from germline at one of its ends, possibly a read error. This chain joins TRBV7-7 and TRBJ1-5; 8 nucleotides agree with TRBD1. CDR3 length: 17 residues. Germline V gene lookup returns CDR1 SSHAT and CDR2 FNYEAQ (reference sequence). CDR3 DNA: TGTGCTAGCAGTAAGATCAGGGGGCAGGAAGGCAATCAGCCCCAGCATTTT. This gives the protein CASSKIRGQEGNQPQHF. The full variable domain, in which reference TRBV7-7 and TRBJ1-5 provide the parts outside the CDR3, is GAGVSQSPRYKVTKRGQDVTLRCDPISSHATLYWYQQALGQGPEFLTYFNYEAQPDKSGLPSDRFSAERPEGSISTLTIQRTEQRDSAMYRCASSKIRGQEGNQPQHFGDGTRLSIL.

The chain couples TRBV5-8 to TRBJ1-5; 9 bases line up with TRBD1. Germline V gene lookup returns CDR1 SGHTS and CDR2 YDEGEE. This CDR3 contains 16 residues. J lost 4 bases, V lost 5 bases, and 10 bases had no gene match. CDR3 in DNA: TGTGCCAGCAGGAAACAGACGGGACAGGGAAATCAGCCCCAGCATTTT. As protein: CASRKQTGQGNQPQHF.

V usage is TRBV29-1 and J usage is TRBJ2-3, with 8 nucleotides matching TRBD2. The ends lost 3 bases at V and 4 bases at J; junction bases unmatched: 3. The CDR3 covers 13 residues. CDR1 and CDR2 from the germline V gene are SQVTM and ANQGSEA. The CDR3 DNA is TGCAGCGTTGACCTCGGGGGGGCAGATACGCAGTATTTT. Amino acids: CSVDLGGADTQYF.

The genes are TRBV19 and TRBJ2-7, with 14 bases identical to TRBD2. V was clipped by 4 bases and J by 2 bases; unmatched bases: 1. The CDR3 runs to 15 residues. Germline loops: CDR1 LNHDA, CDR2 SQIVND (reference sequence). CDR3 loop: CASSKTSGGAYEQYF. The CDR3 DNA reads as TGTGCCAGTAGTAAGACTAGCGGGGGGGCCTACGAGCAGTACTTC.

This sequence joins TRBV4-2 and TRBJ2-3, with 10 bases lining up with TRBD2. The junction had 5 bases not matched to a gene; V was cut back by 2 bases and J by 6 bases. The CDR3 is made up of 15 amino acids. Per germline, CDR1 LGHNA and CDR2 YNFKEQ. CDR3 protein: CASSQISGGEDTQYF. The DNA for the CDR3 is TGTGCCAGCAGCCAAATAAGCGGGGGGGAGGATACGCAGTATTTT.

The chain joins TRBV18 to TRBJ1-2; no reliable D call. Trimming took 2 bases from V and 2 from J, leaving 6 bases between them. Germline V gene data show CDR1 as KGHSH and CDR2 as LQKENI. The CDR3 runs to 13 residues. The CDR3 here is CASSPVENYGYTF. CDR3 coding DNA: TGTGCCAGCTCACCAGTGGAGAACTATGGCTACACCTTC.

In its sample, this clone was seen many times. The chain recombines TRBV19 with TRBJ1-6, with D possibly TRBD1 on 6 matching bases. Trimming removed 5 bases at V and 8 bases at J, with 13 bases between. Germline values: CDR1 LNHDA, CDR2 SQIVND (reference sequence). The CDR3 runs 14 residues. CDR3 bases: TGTGCCAGTAGTCAACAGGGAGATCATTCACCCCTCCACTTT. Its translation is CASSQQGDHSPLHF.

This clone has just one count. The genes are TRBV6-5 and TRBJ1-1; 7 nucleotides align to TRBD1. Germline CDR1 and CDR2: MNHEY and SVGAGI. The CDR3 has 15 amino acids. Unmatched junction bases numbered 11, after V lost 3 bases and J lost 7 bases. The CDR3 DNA sequence: TGTGCCAGCAGTTATGCAGACAGGGTCAAGGGTGAAGCTTTCTTT. This translates into CASSYADRVKGEAFF.